These 25 T cell receptor beta chains share one sample of origin, sequenced in a study of T-cell reconstitution after alpha-beta-depleted transplantation in children. Unique molecular identifiers were built into the TCRbeta library. TCRdb reprocessed the PCR reads with MiXCR, giving one entry per CDR3 protein. The data show around 680,000 distinct CDR3 sequences, around 16% seen once. The sequences come from PBMCs from the stem cell graft donor, collected from the stem cell graft. These receptors were obtained from a human donor who donated a stem cell graft to a child with acute myeloid leukemia.

This clonotype was observed many times. This rearrangement joins TRBV20-1 to TRBJ1-1, with 9 bases aligning to TRBD1. V gave up 0 bases and J gave up 2 bases; unmatched junction bases: 7. CDR3 length equals 16 residues. CDR1 and CDR2 (germline): DFQATT, SNEGSKA (reference sequence). DNA of the CDR3: TGCAGTGCTAGAGATTATACAGGGGGCCCCAACACTGAAGCTTTCTTT. It specifies CSARDYTGGPNTEAFF.

The CDR3 DNA reads TGCAGCGTTGAAGATCGGCGGACAGATACGCAGTATTTT. Translated: CSVEDRRTDTQYF. The chain carries TRBV29-1 and TRBJ2-3; D remains ambiguous. There are 13 residues in the CDR3. CDR1 and CDR2 (germline): SQVTM, ANQGSEA. Trimming shortened V by 0 bases and J by 3 bases, and 7 bases separated the two germline ends.

This clonotype has a handful of counts. The J gene is TRBJ1-4, the V gene TRBV7-9; D not resolved. CDR1 is SEHNR and CDR2 is FQNEAQ in the germline V gene (reference sequence). CDR3 length: 12 amino acids. The V end was cut by 1 base, the J end by 7 bases, with 4 bases between. CDR3 sequence reads: CASSLEREKLFF. The CDR3 DNA sequence: TGTGCCAGCAGCTTAGAGCGTGAAAAACTGTTTTTT.

This clonotype was counted at least ten times. The chain employs TRBV12-3 or TRBV12-4 and TRBJ2-7, with TRBD1 matching over 7 bases. CDR3 size: 13 residues. Trimming cost V 4 bases and J 4 bases; bases outside gene matches: 4. CDR3: CASSSQGRYEQYF. Written as DNA, the CDR3 is TGTGCCAGCAGTTCACAGGGGCGATACGAGCAGTACTTC.

This clonotype has a count of ten or more. The chain uses TRBV20-1 and TRBJ2-2, with TRBD1 matching over 10 bases. This CDR3 has 16 amino acids. J lost 3 bases, V lost 5 bases, and 9 bases had no gene match. Germline V CDR1 and CDR2: DFQATT, SNEGSKA (reference sequence). CDR3 residues: CSAVGDRGSYTGELFF. The CDR3 nucleotides are TGCAGTGCTGTCGGGGACAGGGGATCGTACACCGGGGAGCTGTTTTTT.

The J gene is TRBJ2-5, the V gene TRBV2; maybe TRBD1 (6 bases). Looked up from germline, CDR1 is SNHLY and CDR2 is FYNNEI. The V gene lost 6 bases and the J gene lost 4 bases, with 15 bases spanning the gap. The length of the CDR3 is 14 residues. The CDR3 DNA sequence: TGTGCCAGCAGATCCTCTTCCAGGGGAGAGACCCAGTACTTC. Its translation: CASRSSSRGETQYF.

J is TRBJ2-5 and V is TRBV28; D possibly corresponds to TRBD2 (6 bases). Looked up from germline, CDR1 is MDHEN and CDR2 is SYDVKM. V was shortened by 3 bases and J by 4 bases, with 15 bases between the two germline ends. The length of the CDR3 is 15 residues. This CDR3 is CASSLPLAGLETQYF. Here the CDR3 DNA reads TGTGCCAGCAGTTTGCCACTAGCAGGGCTAGAGACCCAGTACTTC.

This clonotype was found a few times. The V call is TRBV29-1, the J call TRBJ1-5; possibly TRBD1 for D (5 bases). In germline, CDR1 is SQVTM, CDR2 ANQGSEA. Trimming cost V 4 bases and J 1 base, with 8 bases left between them. The CDR3 consists of 13 residues. The CDR3 here is CSVAYRSNQPQHF. The CDR3 nucleotides are TGCAGCGTTGCCTACAGGAGCAATCAGCCCCAGCATTTT.

The rearrangement joins TRBV3-1 to TRBJ2-6; D not certain. The ends were cut back, 0 bases at V and 0 bases at J, with 6 bases in the middle. Germline CDR1 reads LGHDT; CDR2 reads YNNKEL (reference sequence). The CDR3 totals 16 residues. As DNA, the CDR3 is TGTGCCAGCAGCCAAGACCCCTACTCTGGGGCCAACGTCCTGACTTTC. Translating gives CASSQDPYSGANVLTF.

This clonotype was observed a handful of times. The chain is built from TRBV6-2 or TRBV6-3 and TRBJ1-6; D unclear. Germline V CDR1 and CDR2: MNHEY, SVGEGT. This CDR3 region has 14 residues. Trimming took off 6 bases at V and 4 bases at J, with 10 bases between the two ends. The CDR3 here is CASSFPGYNSPLHF. Written as DNA, the CDR3 is TGTGCCAGCAGCTTTCCGGGGTATAATTCACCCCTCCACTTT.

In its sample, this clonotype was seen many times. The V and J genes are TRBV20-1 and TRBJ2-1, with TRBD1 identical over 7 bases. V shed 5 bases and J 3 bases; nucleotides not matched to a gene: 7. Germline CDR1 DFQATT, CDR2 SNEGSKA (reference sequence). CDR3 size: 14 residues. This chain's CDR3 is CSASRQGYYNEQFF. The DNA of the CDR3 is TGCAGTGCTTCCCGACAGGGATACTACAATGAGCAGTTCTTC.

This clonotype showed up many times. The V call is TRBV20-1, the J call TRBJ1-2, with TRBD1 as a possible D gene (5 bases). CDR1 is DFQATT, CDR2 SNEGSKA, per germline (reference sequence). V shed 1 base and J shed 7 bases, with 19 bases lying between them. The CDR3 length is 15 residues. The DNA of the CDR3 is TGCAGTGCTAGAGGAACGGGGGGTGCCTGGACTGGCTACACCTTC. This encodes CSARGTGGAWTGYTF.

This clonotype has a count of ten or more. This chain connects TRBV20-1 to TRBJ1-3; 8 bases are a match to TRBD1. The CDR3 length is 13 residues. V lost 5 bases to trimming and J lost 3 bases; unmatched junction nucleotides: 3. Per the germline V gene, CDR1 is DFQATT and CDR2 is SNEGSKA (reference sequence). CDR3 DNA sequence: TGCAGTGCTTACAGGGGGGTTGGAAACACCATATATTTT. Its translation is CSAYRGVGNTIYF.

The chain joins TRBV10-3 to TRBJ1-1; TRBD1 might be the D (5 bases). Trimming stripped 6 bases from V and 2 bases from J, with 16 bases between. Germline CDR1 ENHRY, CDR2 SYGVKD. This CDR3 region has 15 residues. CDR3 in amino acids: CAIRDLGTANTEAFF. The CDR3 DNA reads TGTGCCATCAGGGACCTCGGGACGGCAAACACTGAAGCTTTCTTT.

This clonotype was seen at least ten times. The rearrangement uses TRBV6-5 and TRBJ2-5; D is perhaps TRBD1 (6 bases). The CDR3 extends over 14 amino acids. The V end was cut by 5 bases, the J end by 0 bases, with 10 bases between. Germline V gene sequence: CDR1 MNHEY, CDR2 SVGAGI. In DNA form, the CDR3 reads TGTGCCAGCAGTCCCGACAGGAACCAAGAGACCCAGTACTTC. Translating gives CASSPDRNQETQYF.

The chain carries TRBV29-1 and TRBJ2-5, with 10 bases lining up with TRBD2. Looked up from germline, CDR1 is SQVTM and CDR2 is ANQGSEA. Trimming took 0 bases from V and 4 from J; bases not matched to a gene: 5. This CDR3 has 15 residues. CDR3 coding DNA: TGCAGCGTTGAAGATTTCCTAGCGGGGGTAGAGACCCAGTACTTC. This codes for CSVEDFLAGVETQYF.

This chain joins TRBV28 and TRBJ2-7; D gene uncertain. Germline V gene sequence: CDR1 MDHEN, CDR2 SYDVKM. Trimming cost V 3 bases and J 0 bases, with 9 bases left between them. This CDR3 comprises 14 residues. As DNA, the CDR3 is TGTGCCAGCAGTTTTCGTGGGATCTCCTACGAGCAGTACGTC. Protein sequence: CASSFRGISYEQYV.

The rearrangement uses TRBV4-3 and TRBJ2-6, with D perhaps TRBD2 (7 bases). The germline V gene encodes CDR1 LGHNA and CDR2 YSLEER. CDR3 length: 20 amino acids. Trimming cost V 0 bases and J 1 base, with 19 bases left between them. The CDR3 reads CASSQDVLRGGVSGANVLTF. In DNA form, the CDR3 reads TGCGCCAGCAGCCAAGATGTGCTAAGGGGGGGGGTATCTGGGGCCAACGTCCTGACTTTC.

This rearrangement joins TRBV7-2 to TRBJ2-2; 14 bases fit TRBD2. The CDR3 runs 14 residues. Germline-derived CDR1 and CDR2 are SGHTA and FQGNSA. V trimming: 5 bases; J trimming: 12 bases; junction bases outside the gene matches: 5. The CDR3: CASSRGLAGGQLFF. The DNA for the CDR3 is TGTGCCAGCAGCCGTGGACTAGCGGGGGGCCAGCTGTTTTTT. The whole variable domain, remainder taken from reference TRBV7-2 and TRBJ2-2, is GAGVSQSPSNKVTEKGKDVELRCDPISGHTALYWYRQSLGQGLEFLIYFQGNSAPDKSGLPSDRFSAERTGGSVSTLTIQRTQQEDSAVYLCASSRGLAGGQLFFGEGSRLTVL.

The chain employs TRBV20-1 and TRBJ1-2; tentatively, D is TRBD1 (5 bases). The germline CDR1 and CDR2 sequences are DFQATT and SNEGSKA (reference sequence). The V end was cut by 0 bases, the J end by 5 bases, with 16 bases between. CDR3 size: 15 residues. CDR3 sequence: CSARDWRRGNYGYTF. In nucleotides, the CDR3 is TGCAGTGCTAGAGATTGGAGGAGGGGAAATTATGGCTACACCTTC.

This clonotype has a count of ten or more. The rearrangement joins TRBV15 to TRBJ1-2, with 7 bases fitting TRBD1. Germline V gene lookup returns CDR1 LNHNV and CDR2 YYDKDF (reference sequence). V gave up 1 base and J gave up 4 bases; unmatched junction bases: 3. The CDR3 has 14 amino acids. CDR3 bases: TGTGCCACCAGCAGAGTGGACAGGTCCTATGGCTACACCTTC. Translated, it gives CATSRVDRSYGYTF.

This clonotype was recorded many times. This sequence joins TRBV29-1 and TRBJ1-1; D perhaps matches TRBD1 (5 bases). CDR3 length: 13 amino acids. The germline CDR1 and CDR2 sequences are SQVTM and ANQGSEA. The germline V and J ends were trimmed by 1 base and 4 bases, with 10 bases remaining between them. The CDR3 here is CSVEGQGGTEAFF. The CDR3 DNA is TGCAGCGTTGAAGGCCAGGGAGGCACTGAAGCTTTCTTT.

This clonotype occurred a few times. The rearrangement uses TRBV9 and TRBJ1-1; 9 nucleotides match TRBD1. Germline trimming cut 0 bases from V and 5 bases from J; bases unmatched to any gene: 11. This CDR3 region has 17 residues. Germline CDR1 SGDLS, CDR2 YYNGEE. CDR3 in DNA: TGTGCCAGCAGCGTAGCTCGGACAGACAGGGGGGGAACTGAAGCTTTCTTT. Translating it yields CASSVARTDRGGTEAFF.

In its sample, this clonotype was seen many times. The chain recombines TRBV6-1 with TRBJ2-7, with 9 bases that match TRBD1. The CDR3 runs 18 residues. Losses at the gene ends were 6 bases for V and 2 bases for J; bases not matched to a gene: 17. Germline CDR1 is MNHNS and CDR2 is SASEGT. CDR3 nucleotides: TGTGCCAGCAGACCCAAACCGGGACAGGGTAGTAAAGCCTACGAGCAGTACTTC. Translated: CASRPKPGQGSKAYEQYF.

This clonotype occurred many times. This chain uses TRBV29-1 with TRBJ2-5, with TRBD2 identical over 11 bases. V trimming: 5 bases; J trimming: 5 bases; junction bases outside the gene matches: 7. The CDR3 length is 14 residues. CDR1 SQVTM and CDR2 ANQGSEA come from the germline V gene. The DNA for the CDR3 is TGCAGCGTTCGGCTAGCGGGGGGCAGGGAGACCCAGTACTTC. Protein: CSVRLAGGRETQYF.